Listed below are T cell receptor beta chains from one sample, sequenced in a study of CD8+ T cells in alopecia areata. Repertoires were generated with immunoSEQ multiplex PCR, while TCRdb's copy carries only in-frame clones and drops some. The table includes more than 150,000 clones, roughly three fifths detected once. This material consisted of CD4+ T cells sorted from blood, taken at week 4, from a patient treated with tofacitinib. These receptors were obtained from a human donor with alopecia areata. Both conserved end residues are part of each CDR3. D genes are given only for firm matches. Size tells how often a clone was seen (once, few, many) or the class of an expanded clone, and some rows leave it out.

cdr3_nt: TGTGCCACCCTAGACTATGCGGAGACCCAGTACTTC
cdr3_aa: CATLDYAETQYF
clone_size: few
v_call: TRBV19
j_call: TRBJ2-5
d_call: -

cdr3_nt: TGCAGCGTTGTTAGGGGTACCTACAATGAGCAGTTCTTC
cdr3_aa: CSVVRGTYNEQFF
clone_size: once
v_call: TRBV29-1
j_call: TRBJ2-1
d_call: -

cdr3_nt: TGCGCCAGCAGACGGCCGGGACTACAAGAGACCCAGTACTTC
cdr3_aa: CASRRPGLQETQYF
clone_size: -
v_call: TRBV5-1
j_call: TRBJ2-5
d_call: TRBD2

cdr3_nt: TGTGCCACCCGCGGGGATCGTAGCACAGATACGCAGTATTTT
cdr3_aa: CATRGDRSTDTQYF
clone_size: -
v_call: TRBV2
j_call: TRBJ2-3
d_call: -

cdr3_nt: TGCGCCAGCAGCCAAGTGGTAGGGGCACCCCTCCACTTT
cdr3_aa: CASSQVVGAPLHF
clone_size: few
v_call: TRBV4-1
j_call: TRBJ1-6
d_call: -

cdr3_nt: TGTGCCAGCAGCCAAGATCTTTACGGGGGTGGCGATTCACCCCTCCACTTT
cdr3_aa: CASSQDLYGGGDSPLHF
clone_size: -
v_call: TRBV4-2
j_call: TRBJ1-6
d_call: -

cdr3_nt: TGTGCCTGGTCGCGTGGACAGTCCTACGAGCAGTACTTC
cdr3_aa: CAWSRGQSYEQYF
clone_size: -
v_call: TRBV30
j_call: TRBJ2-7
d_call: -

cdr3_nt: TGTGCCAGCAGCTTGGGTGGCAGCTCCTACAATGAGCAGTTCTTC
cdr3_aa: CASSLGGSSYNEQFF
clone_size: -
v_call: TRBV5-4
j_call: TRBJ2-1
d_call: -

cdr3_nt: TGTGCCAGCAGCTTGCGGGACGCCAGGGAGACCCAGTACTTC
cdr3_aa: CASSLRDARETQYF
clone_size: once
v_call: TRBV7-9
j_call: TRBJ2-5
d_call: -

cdr3_nt: TGTGCCTGGAGTGAGGGGGCGGATCAGCCCCAGCATTTT
cdr3_aa: CAWSEGADQPQHF
clone_size: -
v_call: TRBV30
j_call: TRBJ1-5
d_call: TRBD1

cdr3_nt: TGCAGCGTTGATAGCCAGTCCAGCTCCTACAATGAGCAGTTCTTC
cdr3_aa: CSVDSQSSSYNEQFF
clone_size: -
v_call: TRBV29-1
j_call: TRBJ2-1
d_call: -

cdr3_nt: TGTGCCACCAGCAGAGAAAGGCAACATGAAAAACTGTTTTTT
cdr3_aa: CATSRERQHEKLFF
clone_size: -
v_call: TRBV15
j_call: TRBJ1-4
d_call: -

cdr3_nt: TGTGCCAGCAGTGATCCAACAGGGGCAGGAGAGACCCAGTACTTC
cdr3_aa: CASSDPTGAGETQYF
clone_size: once
v_call: TRBV7-2
j_call: TRBJ2-5
d_call: TRBD1

cdr3_nt: TGTGCCAGCTCACCAGCTAGCTCGGCGGCGGTTAGCACTGAAGCTTTCTTT
cdr3_aa: CASSPASSAAVSTEAFF
clone_size: -
v_call: TRBV18
j_call: TRBJ1-1
d_call: -

cdr3_nt: TGCAGTGCTAGAGACCGGACAGAAGCTTTCTTT
cdr3_aa: CSARDRTEAFF
clone_size: -
v_call: TRBV20-1
j_call: TRBJ1-1
d_call: -

cdr3_nt: TGCAGCGTTGAGACTAAGGGGCCTCACAATGAGCAGTTCTTC
cdr3_aa: CSVETKGPHNEQFF
clone_size: -
v_call: TRBV29-1
j_call: TRBJ2-1
d_call: -

cdr3_nt: TGTGCCAGCAGCGGATACAACTCGGGACCGGATACGCAGTATTTT
cdr3_aa: CASSGYNSGPDTQYF
clone_size: -
v_call: TRBV9
j_call: TRBJ2-3
d_call: -

cdr3_nt: TGCAGCGTGGTGCTAGCGGGGAACCAAGAGACCCAGTACTTC
cdr3_aa: CSVVLAGNQETQYF
clone_size: -
v_call: TRBV29-1
j_call: TRBJ2-5
d_call: TRBD2

cdr3_nt: TGTGCCAGCAGCCCAAGGGAGGCTAACTATGGCTACACCTTC
cdr3_aa: CASSPREANYGYTF
clone_size: -
v_call: TRBV7-2
j_call: TRBJ1-2
d_call: -

cdr3_nt: TGTGCCAGCATCGAGGGTGGGGTATTAGTCCTTGGCTTT
cdr3_aa: CASIEGGVLVLGF
clone_size: -
v_call: TRBV7-2
j_call: TRBJ1-1
d_call: -

cdr3_nt: TGTGCCAGCGGATCAGCCCCATCGCCCCTCCACTTT
cdr3_aa: CASGSAPSPLHF
clone_size: once
v_call: TRBV7-9
j_call: TRBJ1-6
d_call: -

cdr3_nt: TGTGCCTGGAGTGTATCCAGGGTTGAAAAACTGTTTTTT
cdr3_aa: CAWSVSRVEKLFF
clone_size: -
v_call: TRBV30
j_call: TRBJ1-4
d_call: -

cdr3_nt: TGTGCCAGCAGCTTGGACACAGAGGCGCAGTATTTT
cdr3_aa: CASSLDTEAQYF
clone_size: -
v_call: TRBV5-4
j_call: TRBJ2-3
d_call: -

cdr3_nt: TGCAGCGTTGATCTGGTATGGGGGGCGCGTGGCTACACCTTC
cdr3_aa: CSVDLVWGARGYTF
clone_size: -
v_call: TRBV29-1
j_call: TRBJ1-2
d_call: -

cdr3_nt: TGTGCCAGCAGCTTGGTTGGGACAGGGGCCGCCTACGAGCAGTACTTC
cdr3_aa: CASSLVGTGAAYEQYF
clone_size: -
v_call: TRBV7-2
j_call: TRBJ2-7
d_call: TRBD1

cdr3_nt: TGTGCCGGGGGACAGTTTCAATCACCCCTCCACTTT
cdr3_aa: CAGGQFQSPLHF
clone_size: -
v_call: TRBV2
j_call: TRBJ1-6
d_call: TRBD1

cdr3_nt: TGCGCCAGCAGCCTAAGGGAGACCTATGGCTACACCTTC
cdr3_aa: CASSLRETYGYTF
clone_size: few
v_call: TRBV5-1
j_call: TRBJ1-2
d_call: -

cdr3_nt: TGTGCCACCAGCAGAGGACAGAACTATGGCTACACCTTC
cdr3_aa: CATSRGQNYGYTF
clone_size: -
v_call: TRBV15
j_call: TRBJ1-2
d_call: -

cdr3_nt: TGTGCCAGCAGTTACTCTATCCGGGAGGCCCTCTACGAGCAGTACTTC
cdr3_aa: CASSYSIREALYEQYF
clone_size: -
v_call: TRBV6-5
j_call: TRBJ2-7
d_call: TRBD2